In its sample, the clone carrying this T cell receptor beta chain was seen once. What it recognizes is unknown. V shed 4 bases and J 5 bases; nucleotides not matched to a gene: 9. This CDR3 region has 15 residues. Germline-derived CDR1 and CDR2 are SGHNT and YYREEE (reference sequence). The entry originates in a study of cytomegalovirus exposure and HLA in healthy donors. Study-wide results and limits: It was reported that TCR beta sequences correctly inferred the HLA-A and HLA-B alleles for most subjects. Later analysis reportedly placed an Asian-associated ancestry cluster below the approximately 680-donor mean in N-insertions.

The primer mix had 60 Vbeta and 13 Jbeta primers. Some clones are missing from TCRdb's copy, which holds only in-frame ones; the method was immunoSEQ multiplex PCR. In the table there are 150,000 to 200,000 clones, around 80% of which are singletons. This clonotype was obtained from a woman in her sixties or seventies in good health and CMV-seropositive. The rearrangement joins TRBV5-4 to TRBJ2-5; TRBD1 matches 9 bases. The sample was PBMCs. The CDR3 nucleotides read TGTGCCAGCAGCCCGGAACAGGGGGCAGGGGAGACCCAGTACTTC. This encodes CASSPEQGAGETQYF. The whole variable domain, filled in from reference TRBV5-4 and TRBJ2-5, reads ETGVTQSPTHLIKTRGQQVTLRCSSQSGHNTVSWYQQALGQGPQFIFQYYREEENGRGNFPPRFSGLQFPNYSSELNVNALELDDSALYLCASSPEQGAGETQYFGPGTRLLVL.